The clone carrying this T cell receptor beta chain has a count of ten or more. Its antigen is still unknown. Recently diagnosed hyperthyroidism of less than 2 months' duration affected patients aged 18 to 65. These data are taken from a study of T cells in Graves' hyperthyroidism and ophthalmopathy. After removal of 1 base from V and 0 bases from J, the junction contained 7 bases not matched to a gene. The CDR3 loop spans 16 amino acids. Germline V lookup: CDR1 DFQATT, CDR2 SNEGSKA (reference sequence). Points from the study as a whole: Ophthalmopathy prediction by the model preceded onset by a median approximately 6.1 months.

Amplification yielded TCR beta CDR3 regions, with RNA transcripts as the source. First-round RT-PCR with HTBI primers amplified the TCR CDR3 region. Via MiXCR, TCRdb re-called the multiplex PCR reads, giving one row per CDR3 protein. Of approximately 400,000 distinct CDR3 sequences in the sample, approximately 15% were seen once. The chain carries TRBV20-1 and TRBJ2-5, with TRBD2 identical over 8 bases. The receptor was isolated from a woman aged 60-70 years with Graves' hyperthyroidism. The sequenced material came from blood. The CDR3 DNA reads TGCAGTGCTAGAGTTTCCACTAGCGGAAACCAAGAGACCCAGTACTTC. Amino acids: CSARVSTSGNQETQYF.